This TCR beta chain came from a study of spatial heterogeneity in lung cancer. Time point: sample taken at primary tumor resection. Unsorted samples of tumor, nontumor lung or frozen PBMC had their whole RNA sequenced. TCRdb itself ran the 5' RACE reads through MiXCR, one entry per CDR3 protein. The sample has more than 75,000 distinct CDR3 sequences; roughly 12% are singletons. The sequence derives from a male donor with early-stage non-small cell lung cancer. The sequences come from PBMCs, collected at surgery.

CDR3 DNA: TGTGCCAGCAGTGAATTTCAGACAGGAAAGCAGTTCTTC. Translated: CASSEFQTGKQFF. The chain uses TRBV25-1 and TRBJ2-1; maybe TRBD1 (6 bases). V was pared by 1 base and J by 11 bases, with 12 bases between. This CDR3 comprises 13 residues. Germline values: CDR1 MGHDK, CDR2 SYGVNS.